One and the same sample provided the 9 T cell receptor beta chains below, sequenced in a study of CD4 and CD8 cells across lung adenocarcinoma regions. TCRdb re-derived calls from the PCR reads in MiXCR, one entry per CDR3 protein. The repertoire includes some 9,600 distinct CDR3 sequences, 51% of them detected once, and 15% to 20% sits in the top ten. Sequencing was performed on CD4+ T cells from the margin of a lung tumor. The origin of the receptors is a male donor with lung adenocarcinoma. The CD4 and CD8 labels of this study may be unreliable.

On this clonotype itself: The junction does not match germline at one end; this may be a read error. The chain uses TRBV12-3 or TRBV12-4 and TRBJ2-2; a possible D gene is TRBD1 (5 bases). CDR3 length: 13 residues. CDR3 loop: CASSFGHNEELFF. The CDR3 DNA sequence: TGTGCCAGCAGTTTCGGACACAACGAGGAGCTGTTCTTT.

The genes are TRBV10-1 and TRBJ2-3; weak D call: TRBD2 (6 bases). Trimming took 8 bases from V and 0 from J, leaving 9 bases between them. Germline CDR1 reads WNHNN; CDR2 reads SYGVQD (reference sequence). The CDR3 has 13 amino acids. This CDR3 reads CASGRGSTDTQYF. The CDR3 nucleotides are TGCGCCAGCGGACGGGGGAGCACAGATACGCAGTATTTT.

The rearrangement uses TRBV6-1 and TRBJ2-5; 10 nucleotides line up with TRBD2. The J call may be mistaken, given a closer DNA end match to TRBJ2-7. The CDR3 spans 13 residues. CDR1 is MNHNS, CDR2 SASEGT, per germline. Here the CDR3 reads CASTRTSGYEQYF. CDR3 sequence (DNA): TGTGCCAGCACTAGGACTAGCGGCTACGAGCAGTACTTC.

This clonotype has just a few counts. CDR3 DNA sequence: TGTGCCAGCAGTTCCTCCGATCTTCCTGGGGCCAACGTCCTGACTTTC. It encodes CASSSSDLPGANVLTF. The rearrangement joins TRBV6-5 to TRBJ2-6; the D is unclear. Per germline, CDR1 MNHEY and CDR2 SVGAGI. V lost 4 bases to trimming and J lost 2 bases, with 12 bases between them. The CDR3 spans 16 residues.

This chain connects TRBV27 to TRBJ2-5, with 11 bases that match TRBD2. The J call is doubtful: the DNA matches TRBJ2-7 better. CDR3 length equals 16 residues. The germline V gene encodes CDR1 MNHEY and CDR2 SMNVEV (reference sequence). The chain's CDR3 is CASRARLAGGPVEQYF. The CDR3 DNA is TGTGCCAGCAGAGCTCGCTTAGCGGGAGGGCCCGTCGAGCAGTACTTC.

V is TRBV7-2 and J is TRBJ1-4; tentative D call: TRBD1 (6 bases). With 5 bases removed from V and 0 bases from J, the gap between germline ends came to 10 bases. This CDR3 is built from 15 residues. CDR1 is SGHTA, CDR2 FQGNSA, per germline. The CDR3 DNA is TGTGCCAGCAGCCAAACAGGGCCAACTAATGAAAAACTGTTTTTT. As protein: CASSQTGPTNEKLFF. The whole variable domain, filled in from reference TRBV7-2 and TRBJ1-4, reads GAGVSQSPSNKVTEKGKDVELRCDPISGHTALYWYRQSLGQGLEFLIYFQGNSAPDKSGLPSDRFSAERTGGSVSTLTIQRTQQEDSAVYLCASSQTGPTNEKLFFGSGTQLSVL.

The gene calls are TRBV10-3 and TRBJ2-1; tentative D call: TRBD1 (5 bases). The V gene's germline CDR1 is ENHRY and CDR2 SYGVKD. CDR3 length: 11 amino acids. V was clipped by 3 bases and J by 8 bases, with 5 bases between them. The CDR3 sequence is CAISEGDEQFF. As DNA, the CDR3 is TGTGCCATCAGTGAAGGGGATGAGCAGTTCTTC.

Many counts were recorded for this clonotype. V usage is TRBV28 and J usage is TRBJ2-2; TRBD2 matches at 14 bases. This CDR3 is built from 19 residues. The germline gives CDR1 MDHEN, CDR2 SYDVKM. Unmatched junction bases numbered 8, after V lost 2 bases and J lost 3 bases. The CDR3 loop is CASSLHGTSGSWDTGELFF. The CDR3 region has the DNA TGTGCCAGCAGTTTACACGGGACTAGCGGGAGTTGGGACACCGGGGAGCTGTTTTTT.

This clonotype was detected ten times or more. In DNA, the CDR3 is TGTGCCAGCAGCCAAGATGCAGGGGTGGGCTACACCTTC. It translates to CASSQDAGVGYTF. The V call is TRBV3-1, the J call TRBJ1-2; a possible D gene is TRBD1 (6 bases). The V gene's germline CDR1 is LGHDT and CDR2 YNNKEL (reference sequence). The ends were cut back, 0 bases at V and 8 bases at J, with 10 bases in the middle. This CDR3 is built from 13 residues.